One sample yielded the 9 T cell receptor beta chains listed below, sequenced in a study of blood T cell repertoires in COVID-19. Some clones are missing from TCRdb's copy, which holds only in-frame ones; the method was immunoSEQ multiplex PCR. The table shows around 67,000 clones, with 82% occurring only once. Material: peripheral blood. Every receptor here comes from a man older than 75 with active COVID-19.

The rearrangement links TRBV30 to TRBJ2-5; maybe TRBD2 (6 bases). The CDR3 is made up of 16 amino acids. Germline V gene lookup returns CDR1 GTSNPN and CDR2 SVGIG (reference sequence). V was pared by 2 bases and J by 4 bases, with 20 bases between. CDR3 nucleotides: TGTGCCTGGAGTCACCAAGGAGGGGCGGTCCGAGAGACCCAGTACTTC. This codes for CAWSHQGGAVRETQYF. The whole variable domain, remainder taken from reference TRBV30 and TRBJ2-5, is SQTIHQWPATLVQPVGSPLSLECTVEGTSNPNLYWYRQAAGRGLQLLFYSVGIGQISSEVPQNLSASRPQDRQFILSSKKLLLSDSGFYLCAWSHQGGAVRETQYFGPGTRLLVL.

This chain joins TRBV2 and TRBJ1-1; 7 bases map to TRBD1. CDR3 length: 15 amino acids. CDR1 and CDR2 from the germline V gene are SNHLY and FYNNEI. Unmatched junction bases numbered 10, after V lost 1 base and J lost 8 bases. The CDR3 DNA follows: TGTGCCAGCAGTGAAGAGGTGACAGGGCTCGGGGAAGCTTTCTTT. It is translated as CASSEEVTGLGEAFF.

The V and J genes are TRBV20-1 and TRBJ1-1; no firm D call. In germline, CDR1 is DFQATT, CDR2 SNEGSKA (reference sequence). The germline V and J ends were trimmed by 3 bases and 1 base, with 6 bases remaining between them. CDR3 length equals 12 residues. CDR3 sequence (DNA): TGCAGTGCTAGTGTGAGGAACACTGAAGCTTTCTTT. Amino acids: CSASVRNTEAFF.

CDR3 protein: CASRGQGRVGYEQYF. The CDR3 nucleotides read TGTGCCAGCAGAGGCCAGGGTCGGGTCGGCTACGAGCAGTACTTC. The chain joins TRBV11-2 to TRBJ2-7; D might be TRBD1 (5 bases). Per germline, CDR1 SGHAT and CDR2 FQNNGV. The CDR3 loop spans 15 amino acids. Trimming pared 6 bases from V and 3 bases from J, leaving 18 bases between.

This clone came up once. CDR3 in DNA: TGTGCCAGCAGCTTAAGGGACAGACTAACAGATACGCAGTATTTT. It yields the protein CASSLRDRLTDTQYF. The genes are TRBV7-9 and TRBJ2-3, with 7 positions matching TRBD1. This CDR3 has 15 residues. CDR1 is SEHNR, CDR2 FQNEAQ, per germline (reference sequence). With V trimmed by 2 bases and J by 3 bases, 5 bases remained unmatched.

V usage is TRBV29-1 and J usage is TRBJ1-1, with no clear D. The V and J ends lost 3 bases and 1 base respectively, with 9 bases between them. CDR3 size: 13 residues. Germline assignment: CDR1 SQVTM and CDR2 ANQGSEA. CDR3 protein: CSVDAGRNTEAFF. The CDR3 bases are TGCAGCGTTGACGCCGGGAGGAACACTGAAGCTTTCTTT.

This chain connects TRBV29-1 to TRBJ2-1; D remains unclear. Trimming cost V 0 bases and J 10 bases, with 16 bases left between them. The CDR3 contains 14 residues. CDR1 SQVTM and CDR2 ANQGSEA come from the germline V gene. The CDR3 region is CSVEELRGIKEQFF. Written as DNA, the CDR3 is TGCAGCGTTGAAGAACTGAGAGGTATCAAAGAGCAGTTCTTC.

The chain has TRBV7-2 and TRBJ1-1, with D possibly matching TRBD1 (6 bases). Germline V gives CDR1 SGHTA, CDR2 FQGNSA. The CDR3 totals 15 residues. The V end lost 1 base, the J end lost 3 bases, and 12 bases lay between the germline ends. CDR3: CASSLVGGGYTEAFF. CDR3 DNA: TGTGCCAGCAGCTTAGTAGGGGGGGGGTACACTGAAGCTTTCTTT.

The J gene is TRBJ1-2, the V gene TRBV12-3 or TRBV12-4; no clear D gene. The CDR3 runs to 12 residues. Between the trimmed V and J ends, which lost 3 bases and 3 bases, there was a span of 5 bases. CDR3 sequence: CASSFQDYGYTF. The CDR3 DNA reads as TGTGCCAGCAGTTTCCAGGACTATGGCTACACCTTC.